Listed below are T cell receptor beta chains from one sample, sequenced in a study of CD8 T cells in Susac syndrome. TCRdb fed the immunoSEQ multiplex PCR reads into MiXCR, producing one record per CDR3 protein. The table lists about 280,000 distinct CDR3 sequences, about 85% of them singletons. The sample taken for sequencing was CD8+ T cells from PBMCs. These receptors were collected from a human donor with multiple sclerosis. Each CDR3 is given with its conserved first and last residue. The order of the fields is CDR3 protein, CDR3 DNA, J gene, clone size, V gene, D gene. A D gene is named only where the DNA matches it firmly. Size tells how often a clone was seen (once, few, many) or the class of an expanded clone, and some rows leave it out.

CASSLAGRGFSNQPQHF | TGTGCCAGCAGCTTAGCGGGCAGGGGATTTAGCAATCAGCCCCAGCATTTT | TRBJ1-5 | NA | TRBV7-9 | NA
CASSLQHGVVGYF | TGTGCCAGCAGTTTACAGCATGGGGTAGTAGGGTACTTC | TRBJ2-7 | few | TRBV27 | NA
CSARDSGEYNEKLFF | TGCAGTGCTAGAGATTCGGGGGAGTATAATGAAAAACTGTTTTTT | TRBJ1-4 | NA | TRBV20-1 | NA
CASSPSPGQGDPGELFF | TGCGCCAGCAGCCCGTCACCGGGACAGGGGGATCCCGGGGAGCTGTTTTTT | TRBJ2-2 | NA | TRBV4-1 | TRBD1
CASSTWTVTETQYF | TGTGCCAGCAGCACCTGGACTGTAACAGAGACCCAGTACTTC | TRBJ2-5 | NA | TRBV21-1 | NA
CASSQADGELFF | TGTGCCAGCAGCCAGGCCGACGGGGAGCTGTTTTTT | TRBJ2-2 | NA | TRBV4-2 | NA
CASCIGGAGNTEAFF | TGTGCCAGCTGTATTGGGGGCGCCGGGAACACTGAAGCTTTCTTT | TRBJ1-1 | NA | TRBV27 | NA
CASSWGTGQSYTEAFF | TGTGCCAGCAGCTGGGGGACAGGACAGAGTTACACTGAAGCTTTCTTT | TRBJ1-1 | NA | TRBV28 | TRBD1
CASSTLDVSRDGRRQPQHF | TGTGCCAGTAGTACCCTTGATGTTTCCCGGGACGGACGACGGCAGCCCCAGCATTTT | TRBJ1-5 | NA | TRBV19 | NA
CASSPGLVNSPLHF | TGTGCCAGCAGCCCGGGACTGGTCAATTCACCCCTCCATTTT | TRBJ1-6 | NA | TRBV7-9 | NA
CASSLDRRYEQYF | TGTGCCAGCTCACTCGACAGGCGGTACGAGCAGTACTTC | TRBJ2-7 | few | TRBV18 | NA
CASSGGTSRFYEQYF | TGTGCCAGCAGCGGCGGGACTAGCCGATTTTACGAGCAGTACTTC | TRBJ2-7 | NA | TRBV28 | TRBD2
CSVVDRDYGYTF | TGCAGCGTTGTAGACAGGGACTATGGCTACACCTTC | TRBJ1-2 | NA | TRBV29-1 | TRBD1
CASTSSLLYGYTF | TGTGCCAGCACCAGCAGCCTTCTCTATGGCTACACCTTC | TRBJ1-2 | NA | TRBV7-9 | NA
CASSPQAGPMNTEAFF | TGTGCCAGCAGCCCCCAGGCAGGCCCCATGAACACTGAAGCTTTCTTT | TRBJ1-1 | NA | TRBV7-3 | NA
CATGGDRVAGELFF | TGTGCCACCGGGGGGGACAGGGTGGCCGGGGAGCTGTTTTTT | TRBJ2-2 | NA | TRBV15 | TRBD1
CASGLAGTNREQYF | TGTGCCAGCGGCCTAGCGGGCACCAATCGCGAGCAGTACTTC | TRBJ2-7 | NA | TRBV28 | TRBD2
CATSRGGYNQPQHF | TGTGCCACCAGCAGAGGGGGGTACAATCAGCCCCAGCATTTT | TRBJ1-5 | NA | TRBV15 | NA
CASSYPTEETQYF | TGTGCCAGCAGTTATCCGACCGAAGAGACCCAGTACTTC | TRBJ2-5 | few | TRBV6-5 | NA
CASSQDREGDEQYF | TGCGCCAGCAGCCAAGATCGAGAGGGCGACGAGCAGTACTTC | TRBJ2-7 | NA | TRBV4-1 | NA
CASSDGQALTQYF | TGTGCCAGCAGCGACGGACAGGCTCTGACCCAGTACTTC | TRBJ2-5 | few | TRBV13 | TRBD1
CASSQGRDSVYEAFF | TGCGCCAGCAGCCAAGGCCGGGACAGTGTGTATGAAGCTTTCTTT | TRBJ1-1 | NA | TRBV5-1 | TRBD1
CASKVALTYNEQFF | TGTGCCAGCAAAGTCGCCCTTACCTACAATGAGCAGTTCTTC | TRBJ2-1 | NA | TRBV27 | NA
CSARDQEEREGLGELFF | TGCAGTGCTAGAGATCAGGAGGAGCGGGAGGGCCTCGGGGAGCTGTTTTTT | TRBJ2-2 | NA | TRBV20-1 | TRBD2
CAWSLILQDNEQFF | TGTGCCTGGAGTTTGATACTTCAAGACAATGAGCAGTTCTTC | TRBJ2-1 | NA | TRBV30 | NA
CASSLAGGLAGVPYNEQFF | TGTGCCAGCAGCTTAGCGGGGGGACTAGCGGGAGTGCCCTACAATGAGCAGTTCTTC | TRBJ2-1 | NA | TRBV7-8 | TRBD2
CASSLAFRDYEQYF | TGTGCCAGCAGCTTGGCTTTTAGGGACTACGAGCAGTACTTC | TRBJ2-7 | NA | TRBV5-6 | NA
CASSLEAVGDTEAFF | TGCGCCAGCAGCTTGGAGGCGGTTGGGGACACTGAAGCTTTCTTT | TRBJ1-1 | NA | TRBV5-1 | NA